A single sample gave rise to the 32 T cell receptor beta chains below, sequenced in a study of OX40 agonist ivuxolimab in advanced cancers. Sequenced by immunoSEQ multiplex PCR; TCRdb stores in-frame clones only, minus some. The table has tens of thousands of clones, 87% seen once. The sequencing here drew on CD4+ or CD8+ T cells sorted from blood, taken in a trial of the OX40 agonist ivuxolimab. Source of these receptors: an adult with an advanced solid tumor such as melanoma, head and neck, liver or kidney cancer.

This chain connects TRBV5-1 to TRBJ1-3; D remains ambiguous. The CDR3 length is 13 residues. Trimming removed 3 bases from V and 0 bases from J, with 4 bases in between. Germline CDR1 is SGHRS and CDR2 is YFSETQ. The DNA for the CDR3 is TGCGCCAGCAGCTCCCTCTCTGGAAACACCATATATTTT. Translated: CASSSLSGNTIYF.

The chain employs TRBV6-5 and TRBJ1-1, with TRBD1 as a possible D gene (5 bases). With 7 bases removed from V and 5 bases from J, the gap between germline ends came to 14 bases. This CDR3 has 13 amino acids. Germline V gene sequence: CDR1 MNHEY, CDR2 SVGAGI. The CDR3 nucleotides are TGTGCCAGCACCCCCCAGAGGGGAACTGAAGCTTTCTTT. This translates into CASTPQRGTEAFF.

The V call is TRBV18, the J call TRBJ2-2; 11 bases are a match to TRBD2. The CDR3 length is 17 residues. The V gene's germline CDR1 is KGHSH and CDR2 LQKENI. Trimming at V came to 9 bases and at J to 4 bases, leaving 13 bases not matched to a gene. The CDR3 loop reads CASSTPLLAGGTGELFF. The CDR3 bases are TGTGCCAGTTCCACCCCGTTGCTAGCGGGAGGCACCGGGGAGCTGTTTTTT.

This clone is a singleton in its sample. The rearrangement uses TRBV6-6 and TRBJ1-5, with D uncertain. There are 12 residues in the CDR3. CDR1 is MNHNY, CDR2 SVGAGI, per germline (reference sequence). Deletions cut 3 bases from V and 6 bases from J, with 6 bases between. For the CDR3, the DNA is TGTGCCAGCAGTTATTCGGGTCAGCCCCAGCATTTT. It codes for CASSYSGQPQHF.

The rearrangement uses TRBV6-6 and TRBJ1-1; tentatively, D is TRBD1 (6 bases). The germline V gene encodes CDR1 MNHNY and CDR2 SVGAGI (reference sequence). The CDR3 loop spans 14 amino acids. Deletions cut 4 bases from V and 1 base from J, with 10 bases between. CDR3 DNA sequence: TGTGCCAGCAGTTTAGGGGGGCCGAACACTGAAGCTTTCTTT. It encodes CASSLGGPNTEAFF.

This rearrangement joins TRBV5-1 to TRBJ2-7, with D possibly being TRBD1 (5 bases). Germline lookup yields CDR1 SGHRS and CDR2 YFSETQ. Trimming cost V 4 bases and J 3 bases, with 11 bases left between them. The CDR3 consists of 13 residues. CDR3 protein: CASSIDSVYEQYF. CDR3 coding DNA: TGCGCCAGCAGCATCGACAGTGTCTACGAGCAGTACTTC.

This chain joins TRBV27 and TRBJ2-3; 7 nucleotides line up with TRBD1. The CDR3 has 14 residues. Germline values: CDR1 MNHEY, CDR2 SMNVEV (reference sequence). With 5 bases clipped from V and 3 bases from J, the junction kept 5 bases outside the gene matches. The CDR3 region is CASSLRQGTDTQYF. The DNA of the CDR3 is TGTGCCAGCAGTCTCAGACAGGGTACAGATACGCAGTATTTT.

The chain uses TRBV28 and TRBJ2-1, with D perhaps matching TRBD1 (5 bases). This CDR3 region has 13 residues. The V and J ends lost 8 bases and 1 base respectively, with 9 bases between them. Germline V gene sequence: CDR1 MDHEN, CDR2 SYDVKM. Written as DNA, the CDR3 is TGTGCCAGCCATAACAGGTCCTACAATGAGCAGTTCTTC. Translating it yields CASHNRSYNEQFF.

This chain joins TRBV7-6 and TRBJ2-7, with TRBD1 identical over 12 bases. Trimming removed 3 bases from V and 2 bases from J; junction bases left unmatched: 2. CDR1 is SGHVS and CDR2 is FNYEAQ in the germline V gene. The length of the CDR3 is 15 residues. The CDR3 here is CASSLGQGAPYEQYF. DNA for the CDR3: TGTGCCAGCAGCTTGGGACAGGGGGCCCCCTACGAGCAGTACTTC. Based on the CDR3 plus reference TRBV7-6 and TRBJ2-7, the full variable domain is GAGVSQSPRYKVTKRGQDVALRCDPISGHVSLYWYRQALGQGPEFLTYFNYEAQQDKSGLPNDRFSAERPEGSISTLTIQRTEQRDSAMYRCASSLGQGAPYEQYFGPGTRLTVT.

The chain recombines TRBV5-1 with TRBJ1-4, with 7 bases that match TRBD1. The V gene's germline CDR1 is SGHRS and CDR2 YFSETQ. V was clipped by 2 bases and J by 0 bases; unmatched bases: 1. This CDR3 has 15 amino acids. The CDR3 nucleotides read TGCGCCAGCAGCTTAACAGGGGCAACTAATGAAAAACTGTTTTTT. Translating gives CASSLTGATNEKLFF.

This clone was picked up one time. The V gene is TRBV7-2, the J gene TRBJ2-1; no reliable D call. Germline loops: CDR1 SGHTA, CDR2 FQGNSA. The ends were cut back, 5 bases at V and 9 bases at J, with 8 bases in the middle. The CDR3 extends over 11 amino acids. CDR3 loop: CASSRLAEQFF. The CDR3 coding sequence is TGTGCCAGCAGCCGCTTGGCTGAGCAGTTCTTC.

The CDR3 DNA reads TGTGCCATCAGTGAGGCTGGGGGGCAAAGGTCCCTGGCTTTCTTT. It is translated as CAISEAGGQRSLAFF. The rearrangement joins TRBV10-3 to TRBJ1-1, with D perhaps TRBD1 (6 bases). CDR3 length: 15 residues. The germline V gene has CDR1 ENHRY and CDR2 SYGVKD. Trimming took off 2 bases at V and 11 bases at J, with 21 bases between the two ends.

This chain connects TRBV6-6 to TRBJ2-1; the D call may be TRBD1 or TRBD2 (5 bases each). The CDR3 has 13 amino acids. Germline assignment: CDR1 MNHNY and CDR2 SVGAGI (reference sequence). The V end was cut by 0 bases, the J end by 9 bases, with 9 bases between. CDR3 amino acids: CASSYSTEGEQFF. CDR3 coding DNA: TGTGCCAGCAGTTACTCGACAGAGGGTGAGCAGTTCTTC.

This clone was seen only once. The V gene is TRBV6-6, the J gene TRBJ2-5; tentatively, D is TRBD2 (5 bases). Trimming removed 1 base from V and 2 bases from J, with 8 bases in between. Germline assignment: CDR1 MNHNY and CDR2 SVGAGI (reference sequence). The CDR3 has 14 residues. This CDR3 reads CASSYWETQETQYF. The DNA for the CDR3 is TGTGCCAGCAGTTACTGGGAGACACAAGAGACCCAGTACTTC.

The gene calls are TRBV9 and TRBJ2-1; 12 bases are shared with TRBD1. The V gene's germline CDR1 is SGDLS and CDR2 YYNGEE. This CDR3 comprises 15 residues. V was clipped by 6 bases and J by 8 bases; unmatched bases: 9. The CDR3 sequence is CASTVGTGGRDEQFF. The CDR3 DNA reads TGTGCCAGCACCGTCGGGACAGGGGGCAGGGATGAGCAGTTCTTC.

This chain joins TRBV6-5 and TRBJ2-5; possible D gene TRBD1, 5 bases. CDR1 and CDR2 (germline): MNHEY, SVGAGI. CDR3 length: 15 residues. The V end lost 0 bases, the J end lost 3 bases, and 11 bases lay between the germline ends. The CDR3: CASSYSTTAKETQYF. Written as DNA, the CDR3 is TGTGCCAGCAGTTACTCGACGACAGCCAAAGAGACCCAGTACTTC.

The CDR3 bases are TGTGCCAGCTCACGCTACGGGACAGGGGGAGGTGAGACCCAGTACTTC. Residues: CASSRYGTGGGETQYF. The chain couples TRBV18 to TRBJ2-5, with 11 bases fitting TRBD1. Germline-derived CDR1 and CDR2 are KGHSH and LQKENI. The CDR3 consists of 16 residues. Germline trimming cut 4 bases from V and 5 bases from J; bases unmatched to any gene: 9.

V is TRBV18 and J is TRBJ1-2; D gene uncertain. The germline V gene encodes CDR1 KGHSH and CDR2 LQKENI. Between the trimmed V and J ends, which lost 1 base and 7 bases, there was a span of 16 bases. The CDR3 is 15 amino acids. In nucleotides, the CDR3 is TGTGCCAGCTCACCACTAAAGGAATCCTCAAGTGGCTACACCTTC. This gives the protein CASSPLKESSSGYTF.

The rearrangement links TRBV19 to TRBJ1-5; no firm D call. Trimming took off 7 bases at V and 4 bases at J, with 17 bases between the two ends. In germline, CDR1 is LNHDA, CDR2 SQIVND (reference sequence). The CDR3 loop spans 15 amino acids. Written as DNA, the CDR3 is TGTGCCAGTACCCCTGCTCCAATATTGAATCAGCCCCAGCATTTT. Residues: CASTPAPILNQPQHF. Full variable domain (outside the CDR3, taken from reference TRBV19 and TRBJ1-5): DGGITQSPKYLFRKEGQNVTLSCEQNLNHDAMYWYRQDPGQGLRLIYYSQIVNDFQKGDIAEGYSVSREKKESFPLTVTSAQKNPTAFYLCASTPAPILNQPQHFGDGTRLSIL.

CDR3 nucleotides: TGTGCCAGCAGAACAGCGAGCAATCAGCCCCAGCATTTT. It specifies CASRTASNQPQHF. The chain combines TRBV6-5 with TRBJ1-5; D gene unclear. The length of the CDR3 is 13 residues. Trimming pared 6 bases from V and 1 base from J, leaving 7 bases between. In germline, CDR1 is MNHEY, CDR2 SVGAGI.

The chain combines TRBV25-1 with TRBJ1-4; D call uncertain. Trimming took off 3 bases at V and 8 bases at J, with 4 bases between the two ends. The germline CDR1 and CDR2 sequences are MGHDK and SYGVNS. CDR3 length equals 11 residues. The CDR3 here is CASSEDEKLFF. The CDR3 nucleotides read TGTGCCAGCAGTGAGGACGAAAAACTGTTTTTT.

The V call is TRBV7-9, the J call TRBJ2-7; D perhaps matches TRBD1 (6 bases). This CDR3 spans 13 amino acids. V was cut by 8 bases and J by 2 bases, with 13 bases left in between. The germline V gene encodes CDR1 SEHNR and CDR2 FQNEAQ (reference sequence). The CDR3 region is CASGQSGAYEQYF. In DNA, the CDR3 is TGTGCCAGCGGACAGTCAGGGGCCTACGAGCAGTACTTC.

The chain uses TRBV19 and TRBJ2-7; D gene ambiguous. The CDR3 contains 13 residues. Per germline, CDR1 LNHDA and CDR2 SQIVND (reference sequence). Trimming cost V 6 bases and J 5 bases, with 14 bases left between them. This CDR3 is CASRPLDRDEQYF. The CDR3 DNA follows: TGTGCCAGTAGACCCCTTGATCGCGACGAGCAGTACTTC.

This clone was observed a few times. In the same sample, other DNA sequences code for this CDR3. CDR3 in DNA: TGCGCCAGCAGCTCACCGGAAGGGGCTGGGGCCAACGTCCTGACTTTC. Translating gives CASSSPEGAGANVLTF. The chain employs TRBV4-1 and TRBJ2-6, with D tentatively TRBD1 (5 bases). This CDR3 is 16 amino acids long. V was trimmed by 5 bases and J by 2 bases, leaving 13 bases between them. Germline-derived CDR1 and CDR2 are MGHRA and YSYEKL.

This clone was observed once. The chain is built from TRBV29-1 and TRBJ1-1; 8 positions agree with TRBD1. Trimming took 6 bases from V and 11 from J; bases not matched to a gene: 14. The length of the CDR3 is 13 residues. The germline gives CDR1 SQVTM, CDR2 ANQGSEA. The DNA for the CDR3 is TGCAGCGTCGCCGTTGGACAGGGCCTTGGTGCTTTCTTT. This encodes CSVAVGQGLGAFF.

This clone was seen a single time. The rearrangement joins TRBV28 to TRBJ2-7; 12 nucleotides align to TRBD1. The J segment lost 4 bases and the V segment lost 6 bases, leaving 1 base of the junction unmatched. The CDR3 totals 13 residues. The V gene's germline CDR1 is MDHEN and CDR2 SYDVKM. The CDR3 spells CASRGQGAYEQYF. CDR3 nucleotide sequence: TGTGCCAGCAGGGGACAGGGGGCGTACGAGCAGTACTTC.

This clone was detected a few times. The genes are TRBV29-1 and TRBJ1-2, with TRBD1 as a possible D gene (5 bases). V lost 2 bases, J lost 2 bases, and 9 bases lay in between. The CDR3 length is 13 residues. Germline CDR1 reads SQVTM; CDR2 reads ANQGSEA. Here the CDR3 reads CSVENRGNYGYTF. CDR3 sequence (DNA): TGCAGCGTTGAAAACCGGGGGAACTATGGCTACACCTTC.

V gene TRBV5-1 combines with J gene TRBJ2-7; D unresolved. V was clipped by 0 bases and J by 5 bases, with 6 bases between them. In germline, CDR1 is SGHRS, CDR2 YFSETQ. The CDR3 has 12 amino acids. In nucleotides, the CDR3 is TGCGCCAGCAGCTTGGTTGGTAACGAGCAGTACTTC. Translating it yields CASSLVGNEQYF.

The chain is built from TRBV13 and TRBJ2-2, with 14 positions matching TRBD2. Looked up from germline, CDR1 is PRHDT and CDR2 is FYEKMQ (reference sequence). With V trimmed by 5 bases and J by 4 bases, 6 bases remained unmatched. The CDR3 loop spans 17 amino acids. The CDR3 bases are TGTGCCAGCAGCCCAGGGACTAGCGGGAGTGGCACCGGGGAGCTGTTTTTT. Protein: CASSPGTSGSGTGELFF.

V and J are TRBV6-5 and TRBJ1-5; TRBD1 is a possible D gene (5 bases). CDR3 length: 15 residues. CDR1 is MNHEY, CDR2 SVGAGI, per germline. Trimming cost V 5 bases and J 6 bases, with 17 bases left between them. The CDR3 DNA sequence: TGTGCCAGCAGTCCGCTTGGGACGCCTGGTCAGCCCCAGCATTTT. Protein product: CASSPLGTPGQPQHF.

This clone showed up just a few times. V is TRBV7-3 and J is TRBJ2-3; D assignment may be TRBD1 or TRBD2 (5 bases each). The CDR3 contains 14 residues. The germline gives CDR1 SGHTA, CDR2 FQGTGA. The germline V and J ends were trimmed by 3 bases and 5 bases, with 12 bases remaining between them. The CDR3 spells CASSLGTARDTQYF. The CDR3 DNA is TGTGCCAGCAGCTTGGGGACGGCTAGAGATACGCAGTATTTT.

The J gene is TRBJ1-4, the V gene TRBV14; D may be TRBD1 (6 bases). Germline V gene data show CDR1 as SGHDN and CDR2 as FVKESK. The V end lost 1 base, the J end lost 5 bases, and 11 bases lay between the germline ends. The CDR3 extends over 15 amino acids. CDR3 loop: CASSQATGWNEKLFF. The DNA for the CDR3 is TGTGCCAGCAGCCAAGCGACAGGTTGGAATGAAAAACTGTTTTTT.